Listed here are 19 T cell receptor beta chains from one sample, sequenced in a study of control samples from healthy donors and cancer patients. Libraries were prepared by immunoSEQ multiplex PCR; TCRdb keeps only in-frame clonotypes and omits some of them. This table holds about 220,000 clones, just under 95% found once. Sequencing was carried out using blood. These receptors were collected from a man aged 45-65 years in good health.

The V call is TRBV5-1, the J call TRBJ2-2; weak D call: TRBD2 (5 bases). Trimming took off 3 bases at V and 2 bases at J, with 8 bases between the two ends. Germline V gene lookup returns CDR1 SGHRS and CDR2 YFSETQ. The CDR3 extends over 14 amino acids. The CDR3 DNA reads TGCGCCAGCAGCTCTAGCATAAACACCGGGGAGCTGTTTTTT. Translating it yields CASSSSINTGELFF.

The genes are TRBV30 and TRBJ1-3, with unresolved D. CDR3 length: 13 residues. Germline V lookup: CDR1 GTSNPN, CDR2 SVGIG (reference sequence). Trimming took 5 bases from V and 0 from J, leaving 8 bases between them. For the CDR3, the DNA is TGTGCCTGGTCGTCAGTCTCTGGAAACACCATATATTTT. Protein sequence: CAWSSVSGNTIYF.

As regards this clone: One end of the junction fails to match germline, which may point to a read error. The CDR3 is CASSLASGNSYEQYF. As DNA, the CDR3 is TGTGCTAGCAGCTTAGCATCCGGAAACTCCTACGAGCAGTACTTC. V usage is TRBV7-7 and J usage is TRBJ2-7, with no clear D. CDR1 is SSHAT and CDR2 is FNYEAQ in the germline V gene (reference sequence). This CDR3 has 15 residues.

The chain combines TRBV18 with TRBJ2-3; TRBD2 matches 7 bases. CDR3 length: 17 amino acids. V lost 6 bases, J lost 0 bases, and 12 bases stayed unmatched. Germline values: CDR1 KGHSH, CDR2 LQKENI. CDR3 region: CASSKISGTVSTDTQYF. The CDR3 DNA is TGTGCCAGCTCTAAGATAAGCGGGACCGTAAGCACAGATACGCAGTATTTT.

The chain is built from TRBV5-6 and TRBJ2-5; no firm D call. The CDR3 loop spans 13 amino acids. Germline lookup yields CDR1 SGHDT and CDR2 YYEEEE. Trimming took off 0 bases at V and 2 bases at J, with 5 bases between the two ends. DNA for the CDR3: TGTGCCAGCAGCTTGGTAGGGCAAGAGACCCAGTACTTC. Translated: CASSLVGQETQYF.

This clone appeared a single time. The V and J genes are TRBV5-6 and TRBJ2-7, with 7 bases matching TRBD1. This CDR3 comprises 16 residues. The germline V gene encodes CDR1 SGHDT and CDR2 YYEEEE. The junction had 14 bases not matched to a gene; V was cut back by 4 bases and J by 4 bases. This CDR3 reads CASSPLGDRVNYEQYF. The CDR3 nucleotides are TGTGCCAGCAGCCCTCTGGGAGACAGGGTTAATTACGAGCAGTACTTC.

This chain connects TRBV18 to TRBJ1-6; possible D gene TRBD1, 5 bases. The V gene lost 5 bases and the J gene lost 6 bases, with 11 bases spanning the gap. The CDR3 is 14 residues long. Germline lookup yields CDR1 KGHSH and CDR2 LQKENI. The CDR3 nucleotides read TGTGCCAGCTCAGAGACGGGACTTAATTCACCCCTCCACTTT. Translated, it gives CASSETGLNSPLHF. The full variable domain, completed using reference TRBV18 and TRBJ1-6, is NAGVMQNPRHLVRRRGQEARLRCSPMKGHSHVYWYRQLPEEGLKFMVYLQKENIIDESGMPKERFSAEFPKEGPSILRIQQVVRGDSAAYFCASSETGLNSPLHFGNGTRLTVT.

The chain employs TRBV9 and TRBJ2-4, with D maybe TRBD2 (7 bases). The V gene lost 2 bases and the J gene lost 1 base, with 19 bases spanning the gap. CDR3 length: 18 amino acids. In germline, CDR1 is SGDLS, CDR2 YYNGEE. Written as DNA, the CDR3 is TGTGCCAGCAGCGTCAGCACGGACGGGGGGCTGGCCAAAAACATTCAGTACTTC. Translating gives CASSVSTDGGLAKNIQYF.

The chain recombines TRBV6-6 with TRBJ2-4; D call uncertain. CDR1 is MNHNY and CDR2 is SVGAGI in the germline V gene (reference sequence). This CDR3 is built from 16 residues. Trimming stripped 5 bases from V and 0 bases from J, with 14 bases between. The CDR3 sequence: CASSNSFSLAKNIQYF. Written as DNA, the CDR3 is TGTGCCAGCAGTAACAGTTTTTCGCTAGCCAAAAACATTCAGTACTTC.

This chain uses TRBV27 with TRBJ2-5, with 9 positions matching TRBD1. In germline, CDR1 is MNHEY, CDR2 SMNVEV (reference sequence). This CDR3 region has 14 residues. Trimming cost V 2 bases and J 8 bases; bases outside gene matches: 6. This chain's CDR3 is CASSLGTGRNTQYF. In DNA, the CDR3 is TGTGCCAGCAGTTTAGGGACAGGGCGTAATACCCAGTACTTC.

V usage is TRBV29-1 and J usage is TRBJ1-1; weak D call: TRBD1 (6 bases). V lost 6 bases, J lost 4 bases, and 9 bases lay in between. CDR1 SQVTM and CDR2 ANQGSEA come from the germline V gene. The CDR3 totals 11 residues. The CDR3 reads CSVQGGTEAFF. The DNA of the CDR3 is TGCAGCGTACAGGGTGGCACTGAAGCTTTCTTT.

CDR3 protein: CASSSVGLYEAFF. In nucleotides, the CDR3 is TGTGCCAGCAGTTCCGTCGGCCTTTATGAAGCTTTCTTT. The J gene is TRBJ1-1, the V gene TRBV2; D call uncertain. Looked up from germline, CDR1 is SNHLY and CDR2 is FYNNEI. Trimming removed 5 bases at V and 7 bases at J, with 14 bases between. This CDR3 spans 13 amino acids.

V gene TRBV9 combines with J gene TRBJ2-5, with D maybe TRBD2 (7 bases). The V gene lost 4 bases and the J gene lost 2 bases, with 18 bases spanning the gap. CDR1 is SGDLS, CDR2 YYNGEE, per germline. This CDR3 is 16 amino acids long. CDR3 region: CASSSWGGGTQETQYF. The CDR3 DNA reads as TGTGCCAGCAGCTCCTGGGGCGGGGGCACACAAGAGACCCAGTACTTC.

The CDR3 reads CASSATRNTEAFF. CDR3 nucleotides: TGTGCCAGCTCAGCTACGAGGAACACTGAAGCTTTCTTT. This chain links TRBV18 with TRBJ1-1; no reliable D call. The CDR3 sequence is 13 residues long. Germline V gives CDR1 KGHSH, CDR2 LQKENI. The ends were cut back, 5 bases at V and 1 base at J, with 8 bases in the middle.

The rearrangement links TRBV6-5 to TRBJ1-1; D call uncertain. Per germline, CDR1 MNHEY and CDR2 SVGAGI. The V gene lost 0 bases and the J gene lost 5 bases, with 16 bases spanning the gap. CDR3 length: 16 amino acids. CDR3 protein: CASSYSGRLGETEAFF. CDR3 sequence (DNA): TGTGCCAGCAGTTACTCGGGCAGGCTGGGCGAGACTGAAGCTTTCTTT.

The V call is TRBV2, the J call TRBJ2-3, with no clear D. The germline V and J ends were trimmed by 5 bases and 15 bases, with 12 bases remaining between them. Germline V lookup: CDR1 SNHLY, CDR2 FYNNEI. This CDR3 has 10 residues. The CDR3 loop is CASSNRFLYF. In nucleotides, the CDR3 is TGTGCCAGCAGTAATAGGTTCTTATATTTT.

The V call is TRBV6-5, the J call TRBJ1-6, with 8 nucleotides matching TRBD1. V was clipped by 0 bases and J by 9 bases; unmatched bases: 4. Germline CDR1 and CDR2: MNHEY and SVGAGI. The CDR3 runs to 15 residues. In nucleotides, the CDR3 is TGTGCCAGCAGTTACTCTGGGACAGGTGGTTCACCCCTCCACTTT. Amino acids: CASSYSGTGGSPLHF.

J is TRBJ2-7 and V is TRBV20-1; 10 nucleotides align to TRBD2. Losses at the gene ends were 3 bases for V and 0 bases for J; bases not matched to a gene: 11. There are 17 residues in the CDR3. Germline loops: CDR1 DFQATT, CDR2 SNEGSKA (reference sequence). CDR3 DNA sequence: TGCAGTGCTAGTTTGGCTAGCGGGGGCCTTAGCTCCTACGAGCAGTACGTC. As protein: CSASLASGGLSSYEQYV.

The rearrangement links TRBV2 to TRBJ2-5, with D unresolved. The CDR3 is 14 residues long. CDR1 is SNHLY, CDR2 FYNNEI, per germline. V was trimmed by 6 bases and J by 5 bases, leaving 16 bases between them. The CDR3 DNA is TGTGCCAGCAGAGACCCTAAGGGCAGCGAGACCCAGTACTTC. It specifies CASRDPKGSETQYF.